Listed below are T cell receptor beta chains from one sample, sequenced in a study of cytotoxic CD8 clonotypes in ibrutinib-treated CLL. The table came from immunoSEQ multiplex PCR; TCRdb's copy has only in-frame clones and leaves some out. The data show about 120,000 clones, with roughly 60% seen just once and 37% held by the top ten. The sequencing used PBMCs, collected after 24 months of ibrutinib treatment. The receptor source for this set is a human donor with chronic lymphocytic leukemia. Each CDR3 is given with its conserved first and last residue. The order of the fields is D gene, J gene, V gene, clone size, CDR3 protein, CDR3 DNA. The D gene is left open where the match is weak. A clone size is listed for some rows: how often the clone was seen (once, few, many), or a class if it is expanded.

D: -; J: TRBJ2-1; V: TRBV30; size: few; CDR3: CAWSVQGGGSDNEQFF; DNA: TGTGCCTGGAGTGTACAGGGGGGAGGGTCGGACAATGAGCAGTTCTTC
D: -; J: TRBJ2-3; V: TRBV9; size: -; CDR3: CASSDGLRTDTQYF; DNA: TGTGCCAGCAGCGACGGACTTCGCACAGATACGCAGTATTTT
D: -; J: TRBJ2-5; V: TRBV4-3; size: -; CDR3: CASSHASNGQETQYF; DNA: TGCGCCAGCAGCCACGCCTCGAATGGGCAAGAGACCCAGTACTTC
D: -; J: TRBJ2-6; V: TRBV9; size: -; CDR3: CASSEGLGANVLTF; DNA: TGTGCCAGCAGCGAGGGTCTGGGGGCCAACGTCCTGACTTTC
D: TRBD1; J: TRBJ1-2; V: TRBV5-6; size: -; CDR3: CASSPGTGGFRSYGYTF; DNA: TGTGCCAGCAGCCCCGGGACAGGGGGCTTCAGGAGCTATGGCTACACCTTC
D: TRBD1; J: TRBJ1-2; V: TRBV4-2; size: many; CDR3: CASSQPRGGYTF; DNA: TGTGCCAGCAGCCAACCCAGGGGGGGCTACACCTTC
D: -; J: TRBJ2-3; V: TRBV6-1; size: -; CDR3: CASSEAGVSTDTQYF; DNA: TGTGCCAGCAGTGAAGCTGGGGTTAGCACAGATACGCAGTATTTT
D: -; J: TRBJ1-2; V: TRBV30; size: few; CDR3: CAWSVPGVYGYTF; DNA: TGTGCCTGGAGTGTACCCGGGGTCTATGGCTACACCTTC
D: -; J: TRBJ2-3; V: TRBV7-2; size: -; CDR3: CASSLYYADTQYF; DNA: TGTGCCAGCAGCTTATACTACGCGGATACGCAGTATTTT
D: -; J: TRBJ1-1; V: TRBV30; size: -; CDR3: CAWSVGGNTEAFF; DNA: TGTGCCTGGAGTGTAGGAGGGAACACTGAAGCTTTCTTT
D: -; J: TRBJ2-7; V: TRBV2; size: few; CDR3: CASSDGQPAYEQYF; DNA: TGTGCCAGCAGTGATGGTCAACCGGCCTACGAGCAGTACTTC
D: -; J: TRBJ1-1; V: TRBV29-1; size: -; CDR3: CSARGGRLTEAFF; DNA: TGCAGCGCGAGAGGGGGGCGGTTGACTGAAGCTTTCTTT
D: TRBD2; J: TRBJ2-7; V: TRBV7-2; size: -; CDR3: CASSRTSSSYEQYF; DNA: TGTGCCAGCAGCCGGACTAGCTCCTCCTACGAGCAGTACTTC
D: TRBD1; J: TRBJ1-5; V: TRBV11-2; size: -; CDR3: CASSPRTGDSNQPQHF; DNA: TGTGCCAGCAGCCCCCGGACAGGGGATAGCAATCAGCCCCAGCATTTT
D: -; J: TRBJ2-1; V: TRBV7-9; size: -; CDR3: CASRPASSSNEQFF; DNA: TGTGCCAGCAGACCCGCTTCTAGCAGCAATGAGCAGTTCTTC
D: -; J: TRBJ2-3; V: TRBV7-2; size: -; CDR3: CASSVRGTITSTDTQYF; DNA: TGTGCCAGCAGCGTCCGAGGAACAATTACTAGCACAGATACGCAGTATTTT
D: -; J: TRBJ2-1; V: TRBV19; size: -; CDR3: CASRVVGDHSYNEQFF; DNA: TGTGCCAGTAGAGTTGTAGGGGACCACTCCTACAATGAGCAGTTCTTC
D: -; J: TRBJ1-2; V: TRBV7-9; size: -; CDR3: CASSQVGGVYGYTF; DNA: TGTGCCAGCAGCCAGGTGGGGGGAGTCTATGGCTACACCTTC
D: TRBD1; J: TRBJ2-3; V: TRBV29-1; size: -; CDR3: CSAGTGLDTDTQYF; DNA: TGCAGCGCCGGGACAGGCCTAGACACAGATACGCAGTATTTT
D: TRBD2; J: TRBJ2-1; V: TRBV6-1; size: -; CDR3: CASRVAGDSYNEQFF; DNA: TGTGCCAGCAGGGTAGCGGGGGACTCCTACAATGAGCAGTTCTTC
D: -; J: TRBJ1-5; V: TRBV2; size: -; CDR3: CASSVQGTYSNQPQHF; DNA: TGTGCCAGCAGTGTACAGGGAACATATAGCAATCAGCCCCAGCATTTT
D: -; J: TRBJ2-7; V: TRBV28; size: -; CDR3: CASSPEGPLEQYF; DNA: TGTGCCAGCAGCCCCGAGGGCCCTCTCGAGCAGTACTTC
D: -; J: TRBJ2-5; V: TRBV21-1; size: -; CDR3: CASSNSPDRGFQETQYF; DNA: TGTGCCAGCAGCAACAGCCCGGACAGGGGATTCCAAGAGACCCAGTACTTC
D: -; J: TRBJ1-3; V: TRBV2; size: -; CDR3: CASSDRHSPGNTIYF; DNA: TGTGCCAGCAGTGATCGCCACTCTCCTGGAAACACCATATATTTT
D: -; J: TRBJ2-2; V: TRBV2; size: -; CDR3: CASRGLVSTGELFF; DNA: TGTGCCAGCAGAGGGTTGGTGTCCACCGGGGAGCTGTTTTTT
D: TRBD1; J: TRBJ2-7; V: TRBV25-1; size: -; CDR3: CASSEYGTGDIGYF; DNA: TGTGCCAGCAGTGAATATGGGACAGGGGATATAGGGTACTTC
D: TRBD1; J: TRBJ2-1; V: TRBV2; size: few; CDR3: CASYRGGGNEQFF; DNA: TGTGCCAGCTACAGGGGTGGCGGGAATGAGCAGTTCTTC
D: -; J: TRBJ1-1; V: TRBV29-1; size: many; CDR3: CSVGDDTEAFF; DNA: TGCAGCGTAGGGGACGATACTGAAGCTTTCTTT
D: -; J: TRBJ2-2; V: TRBV7-9; size: -; CDR3: CASSSSPGRNTGELFF; DNA: TGTGCCAGCAGCTCCTCACCGGGACGCAACACCGGGGAGCTGTTTTTT
D: -; J: TRBJ1-3; V: TRBV2; size: few; CDR3: CASSEGGAGNTIYF; DNA: TGTGCCAGCAGTGAAGGCGGCGCTGGAAACACCATATATTTT
D: -; J: TRBJ1-2; V: TRBV5-1; size: -; CDR3: CASSSKGDYGYTF; DNA: TGCGCCAGCAGCTCAAAGGGTGACTATGGCTACACCTTC
D: TRBD1; J: TRBJ2-1; V: TRBV4-2; size: -; CDR3: CASSRFGTGKNNEQFF; DNA: TGTGCCAGCAGCCGCTTCGGGACAGGGAAGAACAATGAGCAGTTCTTC
D: -; J: TRBJ2-5; V: TRBV4-2; size: few; CDR3: CASSRQRGGGEETQYF; DNA: TGTGCCAGCAGCCGACAAAGGGGAGGGGGCGAGGAGACCCAGTACTTC